These 20 T cell receptor beta chains came from one sample sequenced in a study of CD8+CD57+ T cells in acquired aplastic anemia. Genomic DNA served as template for TCR beta VDJ and CDR3 profiling. MiXCR was run by TCRdb on the reads, yielding one entry per CDR3 protein. The table includes over 150,000 distinct CDR3 sequences, about 48% detected once. The sample taken for sequencing was sorted CD4+, CD8+, or CD8+CD57+ T cells (not recorded which) from PBMCs. These receptors all come from a human donor in good health.

J is TRBJ2-7 and V is TRBV7-2; TRBD2 matches 7 bases. In germline, CDR1 is SGHTA, CDR2 FQGNSA. With 5 bases clipped from V and 6 bases from J, the junction kept 10 bases outside the gene matches. The length of the CDR3 is 14 residues. The DNA for the CDR3 is TGTGCCAGCAGCCCGAGTTGGACTAGAGGCGAGCAGTACTTC. It codes for CASSPSWTRGEQYF.

The gene calls are TRBV20-1 and TRBJ1-2, with 8 bases aligning to TRBD1. The V gene's germline CDR1 is DFQATT and CDR2 SNEGSKA (reference sequence). This CDR3 contains 13 residues. The junction had 6 bases not matched to a gene; V was cut back by 5 bases and J by 4 bases. The DNA of the CDR3 is TGCAGTGCTTATGGACAGGGAGCCTATGGCTACACCTTC. Its protein is CSAYGQGAYGYTF.

This clonotype was counted at least ten times. V and J are TRBV10-3 and TRBJ1-4, with 7 bases identical to TRBD1. With V trimmed by 6 bases and J by 2 bases, 3 bases remained unmatched. There are 14 residues in the CDR3. Per germline, CDR1 ENHRY and CDR2 SYGVKD. CDR3 nucleotides: TGTGCCATCAGAAGGGGGCCGACTAATGAAAAACTGTTTTTT. It translates to CAIRRGPTNEKLFF.

There are many counts of this clonotype. The chain combines TRBV10-3 with TRBJ2-7, with D maybe TRBD2 (6 bases). Trimming left V 6 bases short and J 4 bases short, with 19 bases between. The CDR3 totals 15 residues. Germline lookup yields CDR1 ENHRY and CDR2 SYGVKD. In nucleotides, the CDR3 is TGTGCCATCAGCGTTGGGACTCTTTTACCTTACGAGCAGTACTTC. It encodes CAISVGTLLPYEQYF.

In its sample, this clonotype was seen many times. This chain joins TRBV6-5 and TRBJ2-7; D may correspond to TRBD1 or TRBD2 (5 bases each). Trimming took off 2 bases at V and 0 bases at J, with 8 bases between the two ends. This CDR3 region has 14 residues. Per germline, CDR1 MNHEY and CDR2 SVGAGI. The CDR3 DNA reads as TGTGCCAGCAGTTACGAGAGGGGCTCCTACGAGCAGTACTTC. Amino acid sequence: CASSYERGSYEQYF.

This clonotype was seen repeatedly, ten times or more. The CDR3 loop reads CASSPTGDLASGRYF. The CDR3 DNA reads as TGTGCCAGTAGCCCAACAGGGGATTTGGCGTCGGGTAGGTACTTC. The rearrangement links TRBV19 to TRBJ2-7; 7 bases are shared with TRBD1. This CDR3 comprises 15 residues. CDR1 is LNHDA and CDR2 is SQIVND in the germline V gene (reference sequence). The junction had 20 bases not matched to a gene; V was cut back by 6 bases and J by 12 bases.

This clonotype has just a few counts. The CDR3 loop is CASGGAGRDTQYF. The CDR3, as DNA: TGTGCCAGTGGGGGCGCAGGTCGGGATACGCAGTATTTT. The chain carries TRBV10-3 and TRBJ2-3, with a weak D call TRBD1 (6 bases). The germline V gene has CDR1 ENHRY and CDR2 SYGVKD. V lost 10 bases, J lost 6 bases, and 17 bases lay in between. This CDR3 comprises 13 residues.

Of note for this clonotype: A much larger clone lies one base from this, so it may be a read error. The V and J genes are TRBV3-1 and TRBJ1-6, with D uncertain. V lost 8 bases and J 7 bases, leaving 9 bases between the germline ends. The CDR3 is 12 residues long. The germline V gene encodes CDR1 LGHDT and CDR2 YNNKEL (reference sequence). CDR3 amino acids: CASPGSNSPLHF. CDR3 sequence (DNA): TGTGCCAGCCCAGGATCGAATTCACCCCTCCACTTT.

This clonotype has more than one count but fewer than ten. This rearrangement joins TRBV12-3 or TRBV12-4 to TRBJ2-2, with D possibly being TRBD1 (7 bases). V was cut by 3 bases and J by 5 bases, with 16 bases left in between. The CDR3 spans 16 residues. The CDR3 nucleotides are TGTGCCAGCAGTTTTCGGGGGCAGGGGGATACCGGGGAGCTGTTTTTT. Translated, it gives CASSFRGQGDTGELFF.

This clonotype has at least ten counts. This rearrangement joins TRBV7-8 to TRBJ1-3; possibly TRBD1 for D (5 bases). Germline V lookup: CDR1 SGHVS, CDR2 FQNEAQ. There are 16 residues in the CDR3. The V gene lost 5 bases and the J gene lost 3 bases, with 17 bases spanning the gap. CDR3 in DNA: TGTGCCAGCAGCGACTCCTACCGAAGGGGTGGAAACACCATATATTTT. This translates into CASSDSYRRGGNTIYF. The variable domain in full, completed from reference TRBV7-8 and TRBJ1-3, reads GAGVSQSPRYKVAKRGQDVALRCDPISGHVSLFWYQQALGQGPEFLTYFQNEAQLDKSGLPSDRFFAERPEGSVSTLKIQRTQQEDSAVYLCASSDSYRRGGNTIYFGEGSWLTVV.

This clonotype was found many times. The V and J genes are TRBV7-2 and TRBJ1-1; TRBD1 is a possible D gene (6 bases). In germline, CDR1 is SGHTA, CDR2 FQGNSA. The CDR3 sequence is 15 residues long. V shed 1 base and J shed 1 base, with 10 bases lying between them. The CDR3 nucleotides read TGTGCCAGCAGCTTAGGGGGGGCGCAGAACACTGAAGCTTTCTTT. As protein: CASSLGGAQNTEAFF. The full variable domain, completed using reference TRBV7-2 and TRBJ1-1, is GAGVSQSPSNKVTEKGKDVELRCDPISGHTALYWYRQSLGQGLEFLIYFQGNSAPDKSGLPSDRFSAERTGGSVSTLTIQRTQQEDSAVYLCASSLGGAQNTEAFFGQGTRLTVV.

This clonotype came up many times. The V gene is TRBV18, the J gene TRBJ2-5; no firm D call. Germline-derived CDR1 and CDR2 are KGHSH and LQKENI. The V and J ends lost 3 bases and 2 bases respectively, with 7 bases between them. The CDR3 consists of 13 residues. The CDR3 sequence is CASSPGSQETQYF. DNA of the CDR3: TGTGCCAGCTCACCGGGATCGCAAGAGACCCAGTACTTC.

The chain is built from TRBV20-1 and TRBJ2-1, with TRBD2 matching over 14 bases. Germline trimming cut 5 bases from V and 8 bases from J; bases unmatched to any gene: 2. This CDR3 has 13 residues. The germline CDR1 and CDR2 sequences are DFQATT and SNEGSKA (reference sequence). CDR3 sequence: CSAGTSGGYEQFF. DNA of the CDR3: TGCAGTGCTGGGACTAGCGGGGGTTATGAGCAGTTCTTC.

This clonotype was picked up many times. The V and J genes are TRBV10-3 and TRBJ1-5; no reliable D call. Germline CDR1 is ENHRY and CDR2 is SYGVKD. V dropped 3 bases and J dropped 0 bases, with 6 bases sitting between them. The CDR3 has 14 residues. The CDR3 nucleotides read TGTGCCATCAGTGACGCTTATAGCAATCAGCCCCAGCATTTT. It codes for CAISDAYSNQPQHF.

The chain links TRBV5-1 to TRBJ2-1; 7 bases match TRBD1. With 4 bases clipped from V and 11 bases from J, the junction kept 12 bases outside the gene matches. CDR3 length: 14 residues. Per the germline V gene, CDR1 is SGHRS and CDR2 is YFSETQ. The CDR3 spells CASSPTPTGVKQFF. The CDR3 nucleotides read TGCGCCAGCAGCCCTACCCCTACAGGGGTGAAGCAGTTCTTC.

CDR3 nucleotide sequence: TGTGCCAGCAGTTATCCGGACGGTAACGAGCAGTACTTC. Translating it yields CASSYPDGNEQYF. The chain couples TRBV2 to TRBJ2-7; unclear D gene. The V gene's germline CDR1 is SNHLY and CDR2 FYNNEI. V lost 5 bases and J lost 5, with 13 bases in between. This CDR3 comprises 13 residues.

This clonotype was found a few times. The rearrangement joins TRBV25-1 to TRBJ1-2; D is uncertain. The germline CDR1 and CDR2 sequences are MGHDK and SYGVNS. The CDR3 totals 13 residues. V was trimmed by 2 bases and J by 4 bases, leaving 8 bases between them. The chain's CDR3 is CASSEIWGYGYTF. The CDR3 coding sequence is TGTGCCAGCAGTGAAATATGGGGCTATGGCTACACCTTC.

This clonotype was detected once. The V and J genes are TRBV24-1 and TRBJ2-1; 12 positions agree with TRBD2. CDR1 is KGHDR, CDR2 SFDVKD, per germline. V was clipped by 3 bases and J by 6 bases; unmatched bases: 5. The CDR3 runs 16 residues. Written as DNA, the CDR3 is TGTGCCACCAGTGATGCCGGGACTAGCGGGTTCAATGAGCAGTTCTTC. This translates into CATSDAGTSGFNEQFF.

The rearrangement uses TRBV2 and TRBJ2-1; no firm D call. CDR1 and CDR2 (germline): SNHLY, FYNNEI. This CDR3 contains 11 residues. Trimming took 7 bases from V and 6 from J, leaving 7 bases between them. CDR3 in DNA: TGTGCCAGCACCCTGGCCAATGAGCAGTTCTTC. Translation gives CASTLANEQFF.

The V call is TRBV7-8, the J call TRBJ1-1; D gene uncertain. Germline V gives CDR1 SGHVS, CDR2 FQNEAQ. Trimming left V 0 bases short and J 4 bases short, with 9 bases between. The CDR3 loop spans 14 amino acids. The CDR3, as DNA: TGTGCCAGCAGCTTAGCGTTGAGGACCACTGAAGCTTTCTTT. Translated: CASSLALRTTEAFF.